The TCR beta chain under discussion was sequenced for a study of cytomegalovirus exposure and HLA in healthy donors. Turning to the study itself: Earlier, 95 million to 130 million unique TCR beta sequences were recovered from around 190 million T cells by an analysis.

PCR primers comprised 60 Vbeta and 13 Jbeta primers. Using immunoSEQ multiplex PCR, the repertoire was profiled, and TCRdb retains in-frame clones only, with some absent. This table has about 150,000 clones, about 75% appearing once. Findings and caveats of the study: The listing of 150 or so TCR beta chains classed them as cytomegalovirus-associated.

Turning to this clone: No antigen is known for it.

The study sampled nominally healthy donors, though unrecorded immune exposures were likely. This CDR3 has 15 amino acids. Germline CDR1 is MDHEN and CDR2 is SYDVKM. Deletions cut 6 bases from V and 5 bases from J, with 20 bases between. The rearrangement uses TRBV28 and TRBJ2-7; unclear D gene. Sequenced: PBMCs. This receptor was identified in a man younger than 35 in good health and CMV-seronegative. The CDR3: CASSPPGRPAHEQYF. CDR3 DNA: TGTGCCAGCAGCCCCCCAGGCAGGCCAGCCCACGAGCAGTACTTC.